A single sample is the source of the 17 T cell receptor beta chains below, sequenced in a study of blood T cell repertoires in COVID-19. Sequenced by immunoSEQ multiplex PCR; TCRdb stores in-frame clones only, minus some. The sample yields around 42,000 clones, 85% to 90% seen once. Material for sequencing was peripheral blood. These TCRs come from a man aged 30 to 45 with active or convalescent COVID-19.

The chain uses TRBV7-9 and TRBJ2-3, with 10 bases aligning to TRBD2. V shed 10 bases and J 0 bases; nucleotides not matched to a gene: 19. Germline lookup yields CDR1 SEHNR and CDR2 FQNEAQ (reference sequence). CDR3 length: 19 amino acids. The DNA of the CDR3 is TGTGCCAACACAACCCTAACTAGCGGGAACCTTTTAAGCACAGATACGCAGTATTTT. It yields the protein CANTTLTSGNLLSTDTQYF.

The V and J genes are TRBV19 and TRBJ1-4, with 9 bases fitting TRBD1. In germline, CDR1 is LNHDA, CDR2 SQIVND (reference sequence). The CDR3 is 14 amino acids. V lost 9 bases, J lost 8 bases, and 10 bases stayed unmatched. CDR3 nucleotides: TGTGCCAGGGAACCGGGGACAGGGAAGGAAAAACTGTTTTTT. Translated: CAREPGTGKEKLFF.

V is TRBV9 and J is TRBJ2-1, with 7 bases aligning to TRBD2. The germline V gene has CDR1 SGDLS and CDR2 YYNGEE. This CDR3 comprises 17 residues. Unmatched junction bases numbered 8, after V lost 0 bases and J lost 2 bases. Written as DNA, the CDR3 is TGTGCCAGCAGCGTAGGGAGAAGGGAGGGCACCTACAATGAGCAGTTCTTC. Translation: CASSVGRREGTYNEQFF.

Here the CDR3 reads CASSFRDRSSYNSPLHF. The CDR3 coding sequence is TGTGCCAGCAGTTTCCGGGACAGGAGCTCCTATAATTCACCCCTCCACTTT. The chain has TRBV27 and TRBJ1-6; TRBD1 aligns across 8 bases. The CDR3 spans 17 residues. The junction had 4 bases not matched to a gene; V was cut back by 3 bases and J by 0 bases. The germline CDR1 and CDR2 sequences are MNHEY and SMNVEV (reference sequence).

The J gene is TRBJ2-3, the V gene TRBV7-3, with D perhaps matching TRBD1 (6 bases). Looked up from germline, CDR1 is SGHTA and CDR2 is FQGTGA. V shed 5 bases and J shed 6 bases, with 12 bases lying between them. This CDR3 comprises 13 residues. CDR3 in DNA: TGTGCCAGCAGCAACTTCCAGGGGGATACGCAGTATTTT. It translates to CASSNFQGDTQYF.

The chain combines TRBV4-1 with TRBJ1-3; D is perhaps TRBD1 (5 bases). The CDR3 covers 16 residues. Germline V gives CDR1 MGHRA, CDR2 YSYEKL. With 4 bases removed from V and 7 bases from J, the gap between germline ends came to 20 bases. For the CDR3, the DNA is TGCGCCAGCAGCCTTCGGACAAACCAAGTCGGCAACACCATATATTTT. Protein sequence: CASSLRTNQVGNTIYF.

V and J are TRBV7-9 and TRBJ1-4, with 8 bases identical to TRBD1. This CDR3 is 15 amino acids long. Per germline, CDR1 SEHNR and CDR2 FQNEAQ (reference sequence). With 5 bases clipped from V and 5 bases from J, the junction kept 7 bases outside the gene matches. The CDR3 reads CASSRRTGTNEKLFF. CDR3 in DNA: TGTGCCAGCAGCCGTCGGACAGGGACGAATGAAAAACTGTTTTTT.

This clone appeared once. The V call is TRBV10-2, the J call TRBJ2-7; 9 positions agree with TRBD2. V trimming: 7 bases; J trimming: 2 bases; junction bases outside the gene matches: 9. The CDR3 loop spans 15 amino acids. Germline-derived CDR1 and CDR2 are WSHSY and SAAADI. CDR3 protein: CASTLSLAGPYEQYF. DNA for the CDR3: TGCGCCAGCACCCTGTCCCTAGCGGGGCCCTACGAGCAGTACTTC.

The table lists this clone with a few counts. V gene TRBV24-1 combines with J gene TRBJ1-2; no firm D call. The CDR3 sequence is 12 residues long. CDR1 KGHDR and CDR2 SFDVKD come from the germline V gene. The V end was cut by 6 bases, the J end by 1 base, with 5 bases between. DNA for the CDR3: TGTGCCACCAGTTCAAATAACTATGGCTACACCTTC. Translated: CATSSNNYGYTF.

The chain joins TRBV6-1 to TRBJ1-3; no definite D call. Trimming stripped 0 bases from V and 3 bases from J, with 18 bases between. The V gene's germline CDR1 is MNHNS and CDR2 SASEGT. The CDR3 length is 18 residues. The DNA of the CDR3 is TGTGCCAGCAGTGAAGCCATTACAAGAAGGGAGATTGGAAACACCATATATTTT. Protein sequence: CASSEAITRREIGNTIYF.

J is TRBJ1-1 and V is TRBV7-8; D uncertain. V lost 1 base, J lost 6 bases, and 9 bases lay in between. CDR3 length: 13 residues. In germline, CDR1 is SGHVS, CDR2 FQNEAQ. This CDR3 is CASSLGPEAEAFF. DNA for the CDR3: TGTGCCAGCAGCTTAGGGCCCGAGGCTGAAGCTTTCTTT. Drawing the rest from reference TRBV7-8 and TRBJ1-1, the complete variable domain is GAGVSQSPRYKVAKRGQDVALRCDPISGHVSLFWYQQALGQGPEFLTYFQNEAQLDKSGLPSDRFFAERPEGSVSTLKIQRTQQEDSAVYLCASSLGPEAEAFFGQGTRLTVV.

The rearrangement links TRBV2 to TRBJ2-7; no definite D call. The CDR3 is 13 residues long. The V and J ends lost 3 bases and 3 bases respectively, with 9 bases between them. From germline, CDR1 is SNHLY and CDR2 FYNNEI. CDR3: CASSEARNYEQYF. Here the CDR3 DNA reads TGTGCCAGCAGTGAGGCTCGAAACTACGAGCAGTACTTC.

This rearrangement joins TRBV10-3 to TRBJ1-1, with a tentative D call TRBD1 (6 bases). V lost 6 bases and J 5 bases, leaving 13 bases between the germline ends. The CDR3 runs 13 residues. The germline CDR1 and CDR2 sequences are ENHRY and SYGVKD. The CDR3 sequence: CAISLGGRTEAFF. The CDR3 DNA reads as TGTGCCATCAGCCTTGGGGGCCGGACTGAAGCTTTCTTT.

The chain joins TRBV5-5 to TRBJ2-3; 7 bases are a match to TRBD1. Germline V gives CDR1 SGHKS, CDR2 YYEKEE (reference sequence). The CDR3 is 16 amino acids. After removal of 7 bases from V and 0 bases from J, the junction contained 11 bases not matched to a gene. DNA for the CDR3: TGTGCCAGCCAAAGGCTAGGGGGCACTAGCACAGATACGCAGTATTTT. Translation: CASQRLGGTSTDTQYF.

This rearrangement joins TRBV12-5 to TRBJ2-5, with D uncertain. V lost 0 bases and J lost 0, with 14 bases in between. Germline CDR1 reads LGHNT; CDR2 reads FRNRAP. The CDR3 runs to 17 residues. CDR3 in DNA: TGTGCTAGTGGTTTGGTACTCGGCGGCCAGTACCAAGAGACCCAGTACTTC. This codes for CASGLVLGGQYQETQYF.

The chain couples TRBV3-1 (or the pseudogene TRBV3-2) to TRBJ2-5; 7 nucleotides line up with TRBD2. J lost 2 bases, V lost 5 bases, and 5 bases had no gene match. There are 14 residues in the CDR3. In germline, CDR1 is LGHDT, CDR2 YNNKEL (reference sequence). This CDR3 reads CASSLKRGQETQYF. CDR3 DNA: TGTGCCAGCAGCTTGAAGCGGGGTCAAGAGACCCAGTACTTC.

V and J are TRBV3-1 (or the pseudogene TRBV3-2) and TRBJ1-2, with unresolved D. CDR3 length: 12 residues. Germline V gene sequence: CDR1 LGHDT, CDR2 YNNKEL (reference sequence). V was cut by 4 bases and J by 7 bases, with 10 bases left in between. This CDR3 reads CASSPDGSGYTF. CDR3 DNA: TGTGCCAGCAGCCCAGACGGGAGTGGCTACACCTTC.